What follows are 17 T cell receptor beta chains derived from one specimen sequenced in a study of CD8 T cells in ankylosing spondylitis. General study findings and limits: A motif in TCR beta, a set of about eight highly homologous variants, appeared characteristic of ankylosing spondylitis blood.

Each CDR3 protein gets one entry after TCRdb re-called the 5' RACE reads with MiXCR. The sample includes around 770,000 distinct CDR3 sequences, about 12% of them seen just once. These receptors' antigens are unknown. The sequenced sample was blood, either unsorted or a sorted T cell fraction (not recorded which). The receptors derive from a male donor with ankylosing spondylitis.

This clonotype was picked up many times. V and J are TRBV12-3 or TRBV12-4 and TRBJ1-3, with D tentatively TRBD1 (6 bases). This CDR3 spans 16 amino acids. V dropped 5 bases and J dropped 2 bases, with 16 bases sitting between them. CDR3 DNA: TGTGCCAGCAGTCCCCTAACAGGGTCCCCTGGAAACACCATATATTTT. Translation: CASSPLTGSPGNTIYF.

In its sample, this clonotype was seen a few times. This chain connects TRBV20-1 to TRBJ1-6; 9 bases fit TRBD1. V trimming: 6 bases; J trimming: 10 bases; junction bases outside the gene matches: 7. CDR1 is DFQATT and CDR2 is SNEGSKA in the germline V gene (reference sequence). The CDR3 is 13 residues long. CDR3 in amino acids: CSALGTGQSPLHF. The CDR3 coding sequence is TGCAGTGCCCTGGGGACAGGGCAGTCACCCCTCCACTTT.

This clonotype has only a few counts. The rearrangement joins TRBV12-3 or TRBV12-4 to TRBJ1-2; TRBD1 agrees at 10 bases. The CDR3 loop spans 14 amino acids. V lost 5 bases, J lost 7 bases, and 7 bases stayed unmatched. CDR3: CASSNTGTGVGYTF. DNA for the CDR3: TGTGCCAGCAGTAACACCGGGACAGGGGTTGGCTACACCTTC.

This clonotype has a handful of counts. This chain uses TRBV4-3 with TRBJ1-2; D not certain. CDR3 length: 14 residues. V shed 1 base and J shed 6 bases, with 12 bases lying between them. The germline V gene encodes CDR1 LGHNA and CDR2 YSLEER. DNA for the CDR3: TGCGCCAGCAGCCAAGCAGGCTGGACCCATGGCTACACCTTC. Translation gives CASSQAGWTHGYTF.

This clonotype was recorded many times. The rearrangement uses TRBV20-1 and TRBJ2-7; 10 bases match TRBD2. CDR3 length: 16 residues. Per the germline V gene, CDR1 is DFQATT and CDR2 is SNEGSKA (reference sequence). The ends lost 5 bases at V and 5 bases at J; junction bases unmatched: 15. The chain's CDR3 is CSAPKALAGEANEQYF. Here the CDR3 DNA reads TGCAGTGCTCCTAAGGCCCTAGCGGGAGAAGCCAACGAGCAGTACTTC.

V and J are TRBV4-3 and TRBJ1-1; a weak D match, TRBD1 (5 bases). The V gene's germline CDR1 is LGHNA and CDR2 YSLEER. This CDR3 has 14 residues. Trimming pared 3 bases from V and 6 bases from J, leaving 14 bases between. DNA of the CDR3: TGCGCCAGCAGCCAGGAAACAGGACGCCCTGAAGCTTTCTTT. This translates into CASSQETGRPEAFF.

This clonotype showed up many times. This CDR3 reads CSAVGLADFANTGELFF. CDR3 coding DNA: TGCAGTGCTGTCGGACTAGCGGACTTCGCGAACACCGGGGAGCTGTTTTTT. This chain links TRBV20-1 with TRBJ2-2; 10 bases are shared with TRBD2. The germline V gene has CDR1 DFQATT and CDR2 SNEGSKA (reference sequence). The CDR3 is made up of 17 amino acids. J lost 0 bases, V lost 5 bases, and 9 bases had no gene match.

The gene calls are TRBV24-1 and TRBJ2-5; D is tentatively TRBD1 or TRBD2 (5 bases each). V lost 1 base to trimming and J lost 4 bases, with 9 bases between them. CDR1 and CDR2 (germline): KGHDR, SFDVKD. The CDR3 is 14 amino acids. CDR3 amino acids: CATSDLRGVETQYF. The CDR3 coding sequence is TGTGCCACCAGTGATTTAAGGGGAGTAGAGACCCAGTACTTC.

The chain is built from TRBV5-8 and TRBJ2-5, with D possibly matching TRBD2 (7 bases). Trimming took off 4 bases at V and 4 bases at J, with 17 bases between the two ends. Germline loops: CDR1 SGHTS, CDR2 YDEGEE. This CDR3 is built from 15 residues. As DNA, the CDR3 is TGTGCCAGCAGCCGTGTTGAGGGGGGGGGAGAGACCCAGTACTTC. The encoded protein is CASSRVEGGGETQYF.

This clonotype occurred a few times. The genes are TRBV12-5 and TRBJ2-2; D not certain. V lost 5 bases and J 7 bases, leaving 8 bases between the germline ends. The CDR3 sequence is 12 residues long. Germline CDR1 LGHNT, CDR2 FRNRAP. The CDR3 region has the DNA TGTGCTAGTGGTCTTCAGTTCGGGGAGCTGTTTTTT. Its translation is CASGLQFGELFF.

This clonotype was observed a few times. The rearrangement links TRBV20-1 to TRBJ2-2, with 14 bases matching TRBD2. Germline V lookup: CDR1 DFQATT, CDR2 SNEGSKA (reference sequence). Trimming removed 5 bases from V and 7 bases from J; junction bases left unmatched: 15. The CDR3 has 18 amino acids. The CDR3 loop is CSAGKLGLAGALVGELFF. The CDR3 DNA is TGCAGTGCTGGGAAGCTGGGACTAGCGGGAGCGTTGGTCGGGGAGCTGTTTTTT.

This clonotype was detected only a few times. The rearrangement uses TRBV6-1 and TRBJ1-5; the D gene is possibly TRBD1 (5 bases). Germline CDR1 and CDR2: MNHNS and SASEGT. The CDR3 has 15 residues. V lost 6 bases to trimming and J lost 4 bases, with 16 bases between them. CDR3 DNA: TGTGCCAGCAGCCCGACGGGACCGAGAAATCAGCCCCAGCATTTT. Its translation: CASSPTGPRNQPQHF.

The V gene is TRBV20-1, the J gene TRBJ1-4; D uncertain. The CDR3 has 15 residues. Germline-derived CDR1 and CDR2 are DFQATT and SNEGSKA (reference sequence). Trimming shortened V by 3 bases and J by 8 bases, and 19 bases separated the two germline ends. CDR3 residues: CSASLGRMFGEKLFF. The CDR3, as DNA: TGCAGTGCTAGTCTCGGCCGGATGTTTGGGGAAAAACTGTTTTTT.

This clonotype was recorded many times. The chain couples TRBV29-1 to TRBJ2-1; possible D gene TRBD2, 6 bases. The V end was cut by 4 bases, the J end by 4 bases, with 20 bases between. CDR3 length equals 16 residues. Germline V gives CDR1 SQVTM, CDR2 ANQGSEA. The CDR3 coding sequence is TGCAGCGTTGGGGGGGTTATTGGTAACCCATACAATGAGCAGTTCTTC. Translating it yields CSVGGVIGNPYNEQFF.

This clonotype was seen a handful of times. The J gene is TRBJ1-2, the V gene TRBV7-8; TRBD1 is a possible D gene (5 bases). Trimming left V 4 bases short and J 1 base short, with 10 bases between. Germline V gene sequence: CDR1 SGHVS, CDR2 FQNEAQ. The CDR3 runs 14 residues. The CDR3 coding sequence is TGTGCCAGCAGCTCCAGGGTTCATAACTATGGCTACACCTTC. It is translated as CASSSRVHNYGYTF. Together with reference TRBV7-8 and TRBJ1-2, the CDR3 gives the full variable domain: GAGVSQSPRYKVAKRGQDVALRCDPISGHVSLFWYQQALGQGPEFLTYFQNEAQLDKSGLPSDRFFAERPEGSVSTLKIQRTQQEDSAVYLCASSSRVHNYGYTFGSGTRLTVV.

The rearrangement links TRBV10-3 to TRBJ2-1; 12 bases line up with TRBD2. V gave up 11 bases and J gave up 1 base; unmatched junction bases: 15. The CDR3 is made up of 18 amino acids. Germline V gene sequence: CDR1 ENHRY, CDR2 SYGVKD. The DNA of the CDR3 is TGTGCCGTGTTAATACTAGCGGGAGGTGTTAGGTCCTACAATGAGCAGTTCTTC. Translated, it gives CAVLILAGGVRSYNEQFF.

This clonotype was detected many times. V gene TRBV20-1 combines with J gene TRBJ2-7; D call uncertain. The ends were cut back, 7 bases at V and 2 bases at J, with 18 bases in the middle. This CDR3 region has 14 residues. Germline CDR1 is DFQATT and CDR2 is SNEGSKA (reference sequence). Here the CDR3 DNA reads TGCAGTGGCAGCCCGGCGGTCATTGCCTACGAGCAGTACTTC. Amino acid sequence: CSGSPAVIAYEQYF.